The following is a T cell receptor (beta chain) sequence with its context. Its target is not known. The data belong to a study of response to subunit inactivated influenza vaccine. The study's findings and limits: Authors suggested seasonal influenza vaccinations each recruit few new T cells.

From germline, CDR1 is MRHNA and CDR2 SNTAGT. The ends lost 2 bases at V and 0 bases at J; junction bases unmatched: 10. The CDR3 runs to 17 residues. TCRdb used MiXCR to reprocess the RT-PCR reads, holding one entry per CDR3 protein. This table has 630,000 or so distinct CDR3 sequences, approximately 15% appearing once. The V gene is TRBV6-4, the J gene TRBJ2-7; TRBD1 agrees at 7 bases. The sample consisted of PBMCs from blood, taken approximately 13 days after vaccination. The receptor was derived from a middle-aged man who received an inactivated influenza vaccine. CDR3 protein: CASSDPNRGRSSYEQYF. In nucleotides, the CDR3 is TGTGCCAGCAGTGACCCGAACAGGGGAAGGAGCTCCTACGAGCAGTACTTC.